Here is one TCR beta chain with its context. This record belongs to a study of PD-1 blockade in classical Hodgkin lymphoma. Study-wide background: Patients received nivolumab 3 mg/kg intravenously every 2 weeks.

TCRdb keeps only in-frame clones here, not all; method: immunoSEQ multiplex PCR. Seen here are 35,000 to 55,000 clones, around 72% observed once, and the top ten hold 2.5% to 3.5%. Brentuximab vedotin exposure varied, and every patient relapsed after autologous stem cell transplantation. Sample: peripheral blood mononuclear cells (PBMCs), taken before the second cycle of nivolumab. The sequence came from a human donor with classical Hodgkin lymphoma.

As DNA, the CDR3 is TGTGCCAGCACCGCTTCCCGTTTGGCAGGGGGATACGAGCAGTACTTC. Translated: CASTASRLAGGYEQYF. The genes are TRBV6-6 and TRBJ2-7, with TRBD1 identical over 7 bases. The CDR3 extends over 16 amino acids. V lost 7 bases and J lost 4; bases outside the gene matches: 16. Germline-derived CDR1 and CDR2 are MNHNY and SVGAGI (reference sequence).